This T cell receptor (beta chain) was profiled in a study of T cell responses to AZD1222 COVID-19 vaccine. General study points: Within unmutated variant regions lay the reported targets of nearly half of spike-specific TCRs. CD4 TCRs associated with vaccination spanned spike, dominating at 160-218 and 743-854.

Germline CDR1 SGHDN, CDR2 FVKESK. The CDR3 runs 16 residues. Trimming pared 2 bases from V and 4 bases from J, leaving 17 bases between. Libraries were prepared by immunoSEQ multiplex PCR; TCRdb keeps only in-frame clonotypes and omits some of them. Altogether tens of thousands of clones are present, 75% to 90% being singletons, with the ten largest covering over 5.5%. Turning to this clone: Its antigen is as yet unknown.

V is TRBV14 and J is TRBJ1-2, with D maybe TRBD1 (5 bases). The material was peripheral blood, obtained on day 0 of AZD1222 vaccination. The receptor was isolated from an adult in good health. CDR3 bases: TGTGCCAGCAGCCAAATCTGGGTGGACAAGATCTATGGCTACACCTTC. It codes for CASSQIWVDKIYGYTF.